This T cell receptor (beta chain) was retrieved from a study of stem cell transplantation in POMP-related autoinflammatory disease. Study-level background: The study hypothesized thymoproteasome defects skew the TRB repertoire via impaired CD8+ selection.

Sequencing was performed with immunoSEQ multiplex PCR; in TCRdb, only in-frame clones are kept and a portion is missing. The sample lists some 9,900 clones, roughly 77% occurring once. With regard to this clone: Its antigen is unknown.

Study observations and caveats: A trend toward lower repertoire diversity and greater clonality appeared in every analyzed T-cell subset of PRAID patients.

V was clipped by 1 base and J by 3 bases, with 6 bases between them. CDR3 size: 13 residues. Germline-derived CDR1 and CDR2 are LNHDA and SQIVND (reference sequence). This chain uses TRBV19 with TRBJ2-5; no clear D. This TCR was sampled from a human patient with POMP-related autoinflammation and immune dysregulation (PRAID). The graft donor may have given rise to some T cells. The sample in question was CD4+ T cells from PBMCs, obtained after stem cell transplantation. CDR3 bases: TGTGCCAGTAGTATAGGTACAGAAGAGACCCAGTACTTC. It specifies CASSIGTEETQYF.